One and the same sample provided the 30 T cell receptor beta chains below, sequenced in a study of T cells expressing NK-cell markers. TCRdb reworked the 5' RACE reads into one entry per CDR3 protein, no DNA. In total, the table holds 200,000 to 300,000 distinct CDR3 sequences. Sequenced input: blood T cells: a sorted CD56 or NKG2C T cell subset, CD4+ or CD8+ T cells, or bulk PBMC T cells (not recorded which). These receptors originate from a woman between 18 and 70 years old in good health.

This chain uses TRBV7-2 with TRBJ2-3; TCRdb's D call of TRBD2 is untestable without DNA. The germline gives CDR1 SGHTA, CDR2 FQGNSA. This CDR3 spans 12 amino acids. The CDR3 loop is CAGRRGTDTQYF.

The CDR3 spells CATGRGSVNTGELFF. J is TRBJ2-2 and V is TRBV15; TCRdb names TRBD1, which stays unverified in the absence of DNA. Per the germline V gene, CDR1 is LNHNV and CDR2 is YYDKDF (reference sequence). This CDR3 spans 15 amino acids.

The chain recombines TRBV7-2 with TRBJ2-2; checking the TCRdb D call of TRBD1 is not possible without DNA. CDR1 SGHTA and CDR2 FQGNSA come from the germline V gene. This CDR3 comprises 17 residues. CDR3 region: CASSLTGGATNTGELFF. The entire variable domain, with the rest obtained from reference TRBV7-2 and TRBJ2-2, is as follows: GAGVSQSPSNKVTEKGKDVELRCDPISGHTALYWYRQSLGQGLEFLIYFQGNSAPDKSGLPSDRFSAERTGGSVSTLTIQRTQQEDSAVYLCASSLTGGATNTGELFFGEGSRLTVL.

This chain connects TRBV20-1 to TRBJ2-5; TCRdb's assignment of TRBD1 cannot be checked, as there is no DNA. Germline CDR1 reads DFQATT; CDR2 reads SNEGSKA (reference sequence). The CDR3 is made up of 12 amino acids. CDR3 region: CSAPEGQETQYF.

The chain recombines TRBV4-1 with TRBJ2-1; TCRdb lists TRBD1, though no DNA is available to test this call. This CDR3 comprises 19 residues. Germline loops: CDR1 MGHRA, CDR2 YSYEKL. The CDR3 loop is CASSQGEVRLDKWGNEQFF.

The V call is TRBV4-1, the J call TRBJ1-2; TCRdb lists TRBD1, though no DNA is available to test this call. The CDR3 runs to 15 residues. Germline values: CDR1 MGHRA, CDR2 YSYEKL. CDR3 residues: CASSQSSQFPDGYTF.

V is TRBV7-2 and J is TRBJ2-1; TCRdb proposes TRBD1, but this gene call is untestable without DNA. The CDR3 contains 14 residues. Germline loops: CDR1 SGHTA, CDR2 FQGNSA. This CDR3 reads CASSLGNRNNEQFF.

The genes are TRBV6-1 and TRBJ1-5; no DNA is available, so the TRBD1 call from TCRdb remains unchecked. This CDR3 comprises 19 residues. Germline CDR1 MNHNS, CDR2 SASEGT. Here the CDR3 reads CASSEDFTGPGYSNQPQHF.

V and J are TRBV29-1 and TRBJ2-1; there is no DNA to check the TCRdb D call of TRBD1. The CDR3 is made up of 12 amino acids. Germline V CDR1 and CDR2: SQVTM, ANQGSEA. The CDR3 is CSAGQSYNEQFF.

The chain combines TRBV28 with TRBJ2-3; TCRdb lists TRBD2, though no DNA is available to test this call. This CDR3 region has 16 residues. The germline CDR1 and CDR2 sequences are MDHEN and SYDVKM. The CDR3 loop reads CASTPGLAGGTDTQYF.

The chain recombines TRBV12-3 or TRBV12-4 with TRBJ1-2; TCRdb's D gene call, TRBD1, goes unchecked for lack of DNA. The length of the CDR3 is 13 residues. This CDR3 is CASSWDSSYGYTF.

The rearrangement links TRBV24-1 to TRBJ2-1. Per germline, CDR1 KGHDR and CDR2 SFDVKD. CDR3 length: 13 residues. The CDR3 loop reads CATSDSPYNEQFF.

The chain is built from TRBV29-1 and TRBJ2-3; with no DNA, the TCRdb D assignment of TRBD2 cannot be verified. The CDR3 is made up of 13 amino acids. Germline V gene data show CDR1 as SQVTM and CDR2 as ANQGSEA. The CDR3 loop reads CSVGPSGADTQYF.

This chain uses TRBV7-8 with TRBJ1-5; the TCRdb D gene call, TRBD1, has no DNA to confirm it. The CDR3 runs 14 residues. The germline V gene encodes CDR1 SGHVS and CDR2 FQNEAQ. The CDR3 region is CASNTDRGLQPQHF.

This chain uses TRBV2 with TRBJ2-3; as DNA is missing, the TRBD2 call by TCRdb cannot be tested. The CDR3 has 15 residues. Germline CDR1 SNHLY, CDR2 FYNNEI. This CDR3 is CASSGRQGNTDTQYF.

The chain has TRBV4-3 and TRBJ1-1. The CDR3 consists of 15 residues. Germline lookup yields CDR1 LGHNA and CDR2 YSLEER. The CDR3 reads CASSQDRGAGTEAFF.

The rearrangement uses TRBV10-3 and TRBJ1-5. The CDR3 contains 14 residues. CDR1 is ENHRY, CDR2 SYGVKD, per germline. CDR3 protein: CASNQFKGNQPQHF.

V is TRBV19 and J is TRBJ1-1; TCRdb indicates TRBD1, and absent DNA this call remains unverified. This CDR3 is 13 amino acids long. The germline V gene encodes CDR1 LNHDA and CDR2 SQIVND (reference sequence). CDR3: CASRPGKNTEAFF. Combining the CDR3 with reference TRBV19 and TRBJ1-1 gives the whole variable domain DGGITQSPKYLFRKEGQNVTLSCEQNLNHDAMYWYRQDPGQGLRLIYYSQIVNDFQKGDIAEGYSVSREKKESFPLTVTSAQKNPTAFYLCASRPGKNTEAFFGQGTRLTVV.

The chain links TRBV11-2 to TRBJ2-1; with no DNA, the TCRdb D assignment of TRBD1 cannot be verified. CDR3 length equals 16 residues. Germline loops: CDR1 SGHAT, CDR2 FQNNGV. Here the CDR3 reads CASSPSLGANYNEQFF.

This chain links TRBV7-9 with TRBJ1-4; absent DNA, TCRdb's TRBD1 call cannot be checked. Per germline, CDR1 SEHNR and CDR2 FQNEAQ (reference sequence). The CDR3 totals 14 residues. The CDR3 region is CASSFAGTDEKLFF.

The chain employs TRBV19 and TRBJ1-5; there is no DNA to check the TCRdb D call of TRBD1. Germline loops: CDR1 LNHDA, CDR2 SQIVND (reference sequence). The CDR3 sequence is 15 residues long. The CDR3 sequence: CASSTATGRNQPQHF.

The chain has TRBV5-4 and TRBJ2-5; TCRdb reports TRBD1, a call that lacks DNA to check it against. Germline V gives CDR1 SGHNT, CDR2 YYREEE (reference sequence). The CDR3 has 15 amino acids. CDR3 sequence reads: CASTSQDGAQETQYF.

This chain connects TRBV28 to TRBJ1-2; the D call of TRBD1 rests on TCRdb alone, since no DNA is present to check it. The germline gives CDR1 MDHEN, CDR2 SYDVKM. The CDR3 is 12 residues long. Here the CDR3 reads CAIDGQGYGYTF.

The rearrangement joins TRBV2 to TRBJ1-4; TCRdb designates TRBD1, a call that cannot be tested without DNA. This CDR3 region has 16 residues. From germline, CDR1 is SNHLY and CDR2 FYNNEI. The CDR3 sequence: CASSRQVPSTNEKLFF.

The chain employs TRBV7-7 and TRBJ2-1; TCRdb reports TRBD1, a call that lacks DNA to check it against. The CDR3 is 13 residues long. Per germline, CDR1 SSHAT and CDR2 FNYEAQ (reference sequence). The CDR3 region is CASSLVGTDEQFF.

The gene calls are TRBV7-8 and TRBJ2-7; the TCRdb D gene call, TRBD1, has no DNA to confirm it. Germline CDR1 reads SGHVS; CDR2 reads FQNEAQ. The length of the CDR3 is 14 residues. The CDR3 sequence: CASSLVQGTYEQYF.

This chain joins TRBV20-1 and TRBJ1-1. The CDR3 has 13 residues. Germline V gene sequence: CDR1 DFQATT, CDR2 SNEGSKA (reference sequence). The CDR3 loop is CSAPQVINTEAFF.

The chain is built from TRBV12-3 or TRBV12-4 and TRBJ2-1. The CDR3 is 15 amino acids. The CDR3 here is CASSLWQKIYNEQFF.

The chain joins TRBV18 to TRBJ2-3; TCRdb's D call, TRBD1, is unchecked because there is no DNA. The germline V gene encodes CDR1 KGHSH and CDR2 LQKENI. The CDR3 is made up of 17 amino acids. CDR3 in amino acids: CASSPPGTAGGGDTQYF.

V and J are TRBV12-3 or TRBV12-4 and TRBJ2-3; absent DNA, TCRdb's TRBD2 call cannot be checked. The CDR3 is 18 amino acids. CDR3 sequence reads: CASSQRRLAGGSTDTQYF.